This TCR beta chain emerged from a study of molecular identifiers for immune sequencing clone quantification. Findings of the study overall: Should identical TCR molecules share a barcode, the sizes of highly expanded clones could be underestimated. Beyond 20 RNA copies, clones held over 99% of effector molecules, compared with under 1% in naive cells.

Naive CD8 T cell sorting was performed on the CD8+CD4-CCR7+CD45RA+ phenotype. TCRdb fed the PCR reads into MiXCR, producing one record per CDR3 protein. In the table there are more than 450,000 distinct CDR3 sequences, about 26% of which are singletons. This clonotype came up a few times. What it binds is not known. Trimming left V 2 bases short and J 7 bases short, with 12 bases between. Germline V lookup: CDR1 ENHRY, CDR2 SYGVKD. The CDR3 is 13 amino acids. Material for sequencing was naive CD8+ T cells from blood, with Jurkat cell RNA spiked in. Subset of the sample: FACS-sorted CD8+CD4-CCR7+CD45RA+ naive T cells. The receptor comes from a human donor in good health. Some libraries in this study had Jurkat cell RNA spiked in. This chain connects TRBV10-3 to TRBJ2-7; the D call may be TRBD1 or TRBD2 (5 bases each). CDR3 in amino acids: CAISEGTTGEQYF. CDR3 coding DNA: TGTGCCATCAGTGAGGGGACGACGGGGGAGCAGTACTTC.